This T cell receptor (beta chain) was captured by sequencing in a study of identical twins. Findings of the study overall: Those out-of-frame alpha sequences shared by twins showed an excess of low generation probability.

This clonotype was counted many times. The antigen remains unidentified. Germline CDR1 reads MNHEY; CDR2 reads SVGAGI. This CDR3 comprises 13 residues. Trimming cost V 6 bases and J 18 bases; bases outside gene matches: 13. Via MiXCR, TCRdb re-called the 5' RACE reads, giving one row per CDR3 protein. The table shows roughly 200,000 distinct CDR3 sequences, with around a sixth occurring only once. This sample was also put to use in a study of T cells expressing NK-cell markers. That source reports: Investigators obtained TCR beta repertoires from sorted CD3+CD56+NKG2C+, CD3+CD56+NKG2C- and CD3+CD56-NKG2C+ T cells. Eight donors were sequenced, seven testing HCMV-seropositive and one testing seronegative. In several donors, dominant clonotypes made up roughly 28.3-65% of CD3+CD56-NKG2C+ cells.

The rearrangement joins TRBV6-5 to TRBJ1-6; 8 positions match TRBD1. This sequence originates from a woman aged 18 to 35 in good health. Sample: CD8+ T cells sorted from blood. CDR3 sequence: CASSQYGTGISHF. CDR3 nucleotide sequence: TGTGCCAGCAGCCAATATGGGACAGGTATATCCCACTTT.